The clone carrying this T cell receptor beta chain was counted many times. What it binds is unknown. This specimen comes from a study of T cells in Graves' hyperthyroidism and ophthalmopathy. It was RNA transcripts that yielded the amplified TCR beta CDR3 regions. The TCR CDR3 was amplified in a first-round RT-PCR using the HTBI primer set. TCRdb passed the multiplex PCR reads through MiXCR, listing each CDR3 protein once. The sample shows about 130,000 distinct CDR3 sequences, 22% of them seen only once. This CDR3 contains 15 residues. The V gene end was trimmed by 3 bases and the J gene end by 7 bases; junction bases not matched to a gene: 8. Germline assignment: CDR1 SGHAT and CDR2 FQNNGV. Patients aged 18 to 65 had newly diagnosed hyperthyroidism of under 2 months' duration. Each diagnosis drew on symptoms, thyroxine, TRAb, thyroid ultrasound and orbital computed tomography findings. Whole-study results and caveats: Progression to ophthalmopathy was predicted a median of 6.5 months early.

This sequence was found in a woman between 45 and 65 years old with Graves' hyperthyroidism that later progressed to Graves' ophthalmopathy. The chain carries TRBV11-2 and TRBJ2-2; 7 bases are a match to TRBD2. Input material: blood. The CDR3 region is CASSLKGRADGELFF. The CDR3, as DNA: TGTGCCAGCAGCTTGAAAGGGAGGGCCGACGGGGAGCTGTTTTTT.